This TCR beta chain was found in a study of identical twins. In TCRdb, the 5' RACE reads were re-called with MiXCR into one record per CDR3 protein. The sample lists about 220,000 distinct CDR3 sequences, approximately 7.3% seen once, with around 5.4% in the top ten. Trimming took 3 bases from V and 5 from J, leaving 14 bases between them. The CDR3 sequence is 14 residues long. The V gene's germline CDR1 is SEHNR and CDR2 FQNEAQ (reference sequence). These data were also reused for a study on yellow fever vaccine responses in identical twins.

The J gene is TRBJ2-7, the V gene TRBV7-9; D not certain. This sequence originates from a woman in her late teens or twenties in good health. The specimen sequenced was CD8+ T cells sorted from blood. The CDR3 nucleotides read TGTGCCAGCAGCTTTGAGCTAGAGGTCCACGAGCAGTACTTC. Residues: CASSFELEVHEQYF.